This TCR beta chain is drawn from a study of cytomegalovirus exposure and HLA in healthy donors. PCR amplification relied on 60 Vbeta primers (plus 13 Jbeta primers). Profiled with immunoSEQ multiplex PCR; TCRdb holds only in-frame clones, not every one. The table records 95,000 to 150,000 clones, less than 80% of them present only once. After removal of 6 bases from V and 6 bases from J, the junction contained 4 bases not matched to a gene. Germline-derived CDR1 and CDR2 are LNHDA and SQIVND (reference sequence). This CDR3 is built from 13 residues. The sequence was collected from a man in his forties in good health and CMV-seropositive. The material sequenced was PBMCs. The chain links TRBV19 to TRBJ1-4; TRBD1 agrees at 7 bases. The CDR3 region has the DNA TGTGCCAGTAGCAGGGGACAGCATGAAAAACTGTTTTTT. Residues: CASSRGQHEKLFF.